A single TCR beta chain is shown here with its context. Its antigen is currently unknown. At one end, the junction sequence differs from germline, possibly due to a read error. The CDR3 is 13 amino acids. In germline, CDR1 is SSHAT, CDR2 FNYEAQ (reference sequence). The sample is drawn from a study of T cells after yellow fever vaccination. General study results and limits: Reappearing after the booster were most of the clones from primary vaccination (less than 97% CD4, approximately 89% CD8).

UMIs were added to TCR cDNA along with a universal primer site when it was made by 5'RACE template switching. MiXCR, run by TCRdb on the 5' RACE reads, gives a single entry per CDR3 protein. Among approximately 250,000 distinct CDR3 sequences listed, around 6.7% were seen once. Sequenced here: CD4+ T cells sorted from PBMCs, sampled on the day of the yellow fever booster vaccination. The V call is TRBV7-7, the J call TRBJ2-1; 8 nucleotides line up with TRBD2. This clonotype was obtained from a young man who received the YFV17D yellow fever vaccine. CDR3 nucleotides: TGTGCTAGCAGCACGGGACTAGACAATGAGCAGTTCTTC. Residues: CASSTGLDNEQFF. Full variable domain (missing parts from reference TRBV7-7 and TRBJ2-1): GAGVSQSPRYKVTKRGQDVTLRCDPISSHATLYWYQQALGQGPEFLTYFNYEAQPDKSGLPSDRFSAERPEGSISTLTIQRTEQRDSAMYRCASSTGLDNEQFFGPGTRLTVL.